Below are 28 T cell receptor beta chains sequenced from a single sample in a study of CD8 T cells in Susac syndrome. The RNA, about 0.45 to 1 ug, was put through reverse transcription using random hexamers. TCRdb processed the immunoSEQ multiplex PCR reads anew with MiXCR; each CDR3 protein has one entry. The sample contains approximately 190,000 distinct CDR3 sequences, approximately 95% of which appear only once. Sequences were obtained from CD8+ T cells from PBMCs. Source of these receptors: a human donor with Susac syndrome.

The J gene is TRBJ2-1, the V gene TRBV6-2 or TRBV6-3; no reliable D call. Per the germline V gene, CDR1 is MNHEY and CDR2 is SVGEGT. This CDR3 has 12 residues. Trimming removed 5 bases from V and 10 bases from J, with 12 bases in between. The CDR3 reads CASSPQRQEQFF. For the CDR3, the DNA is TGTGCCAGCAGTCCCCAGAGGCAAGAGCAGTTCTTC.

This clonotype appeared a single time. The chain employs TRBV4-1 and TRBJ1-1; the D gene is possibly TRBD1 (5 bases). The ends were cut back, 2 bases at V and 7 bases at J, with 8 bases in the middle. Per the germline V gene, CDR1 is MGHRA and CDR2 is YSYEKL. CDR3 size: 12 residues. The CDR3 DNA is TGCGCCAGCAGCCAACAGGGAAATGAAGCTTTCTTT. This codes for CASSQQGNEAFF.

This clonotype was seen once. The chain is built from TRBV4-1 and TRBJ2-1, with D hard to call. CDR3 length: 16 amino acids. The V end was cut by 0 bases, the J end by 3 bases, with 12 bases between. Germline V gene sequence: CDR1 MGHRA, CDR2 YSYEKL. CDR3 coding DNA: TGCGCCAGCAGCCAAGAATCGGATCCTTTCTACAATGAGCAGTTCTTC. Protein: CASSQESDPFYNEQFF.

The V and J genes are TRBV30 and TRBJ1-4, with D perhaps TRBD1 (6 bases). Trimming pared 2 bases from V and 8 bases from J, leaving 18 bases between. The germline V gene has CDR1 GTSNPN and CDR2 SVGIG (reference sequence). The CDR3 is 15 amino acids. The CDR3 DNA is TGTGCCTGGAGTACAAAACAGGGTTTCTACGAAAAACTGTTTTTT. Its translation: CAWSTKQGFYEKLFF.

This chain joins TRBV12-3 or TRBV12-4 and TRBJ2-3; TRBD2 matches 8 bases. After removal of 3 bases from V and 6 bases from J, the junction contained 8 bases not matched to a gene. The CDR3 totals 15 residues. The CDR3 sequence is CASSFTGGQGDTQYF. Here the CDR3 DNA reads TGTGCCAGCAGTTTTACGGGGGGGCAGGGTGATACGCAGTATTTT.

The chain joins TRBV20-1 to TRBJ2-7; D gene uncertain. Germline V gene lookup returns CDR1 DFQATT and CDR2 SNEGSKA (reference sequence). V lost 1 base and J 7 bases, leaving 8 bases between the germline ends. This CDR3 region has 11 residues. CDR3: CSARGLREQYF. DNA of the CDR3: TGCAGTGCTAGAGGTTTGCGAGAGCAGTACTTC.

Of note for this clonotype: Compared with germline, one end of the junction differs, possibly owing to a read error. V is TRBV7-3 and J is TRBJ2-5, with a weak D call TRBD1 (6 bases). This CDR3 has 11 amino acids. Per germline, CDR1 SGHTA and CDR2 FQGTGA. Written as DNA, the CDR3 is TGTGCCAACCAGGGGTCCTTAATGACGCACTTC. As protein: CANQGSLMTHF. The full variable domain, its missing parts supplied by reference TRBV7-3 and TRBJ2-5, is GAGVSQTPSNKVTEKGKYVELRCDPISGHTALYWYRQSLGQGPEFLIYFQGTGAADDSGLPNDRFFAVRPEGSVSTLKIQRTERGDSAVYLCANQGSLMTHFGPGTRLLVL.

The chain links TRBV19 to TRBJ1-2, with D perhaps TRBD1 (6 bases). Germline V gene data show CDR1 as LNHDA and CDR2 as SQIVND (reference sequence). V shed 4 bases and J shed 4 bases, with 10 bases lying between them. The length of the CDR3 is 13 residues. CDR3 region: CASSTDRSYGYTF. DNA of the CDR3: TGTGCCAGTAGTACAGACAGGAGCTATGGCTACACCTTC.

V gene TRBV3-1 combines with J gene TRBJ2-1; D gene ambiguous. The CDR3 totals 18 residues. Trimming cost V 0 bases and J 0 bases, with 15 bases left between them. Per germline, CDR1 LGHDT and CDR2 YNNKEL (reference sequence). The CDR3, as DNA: TGTGCCAGCAGCCAAGAACTGGGATTAGTTAGCTCCTACAATGAGCAGTTCTTC. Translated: CASSQELGLVSSYNEQFF.

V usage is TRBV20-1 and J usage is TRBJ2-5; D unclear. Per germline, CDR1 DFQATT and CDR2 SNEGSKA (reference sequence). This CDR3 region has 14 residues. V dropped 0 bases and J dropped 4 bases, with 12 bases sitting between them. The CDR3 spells CSARDHLYGETQYF. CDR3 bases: TGCAGTGCTAGAGATCACTTATATGGAGAGACCCAGTACTTC.

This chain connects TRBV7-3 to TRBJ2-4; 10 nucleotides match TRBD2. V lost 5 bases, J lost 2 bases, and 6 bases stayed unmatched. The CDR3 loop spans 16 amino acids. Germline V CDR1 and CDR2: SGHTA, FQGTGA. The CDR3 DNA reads TGTGCCAGCAGCATAGCGGGAGGCGACCCCAAAAACATTCAGTACTTC. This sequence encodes CASSIAGGDPKNIQYF. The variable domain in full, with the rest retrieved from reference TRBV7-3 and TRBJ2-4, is GAGVSQTPSNKVTEKGKYVELRCDPISGHTALYWYRQSLGQGPEFLIYFQGTGAADDSGLPNDRFFAVRPEGSVSTLKIQRTERGDSAVYLCASSIAGGDPKNIQYFGAGTRLSVL.

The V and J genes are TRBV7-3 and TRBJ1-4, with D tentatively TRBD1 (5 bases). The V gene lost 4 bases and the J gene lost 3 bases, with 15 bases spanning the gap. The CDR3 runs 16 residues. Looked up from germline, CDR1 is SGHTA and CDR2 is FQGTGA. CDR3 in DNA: TGTGCCAGCAGCTGGTTGGGAGGGGAACCTAATGAAAAACTGTTTTTT. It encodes CASSWLGGEPNEKLFF.

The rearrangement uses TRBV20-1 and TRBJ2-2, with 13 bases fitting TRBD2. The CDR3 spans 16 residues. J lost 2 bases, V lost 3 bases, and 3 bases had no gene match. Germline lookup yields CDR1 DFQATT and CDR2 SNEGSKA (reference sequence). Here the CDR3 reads CSARTSGGSNTGELFF. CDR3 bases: TGCAGTGCTAGGACTAGCGGGGGGTCAAACACCGGGGAGCTGTTTTTT.

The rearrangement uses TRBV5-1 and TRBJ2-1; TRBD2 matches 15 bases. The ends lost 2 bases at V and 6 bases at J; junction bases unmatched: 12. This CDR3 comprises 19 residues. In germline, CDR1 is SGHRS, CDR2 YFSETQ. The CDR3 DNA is TGCGCCAGCAGCTTTCCTGGACTAGCGGGGGGGCCGTCTTTCAATGAGCAGTTCTTC. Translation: CASSFPGLAGGPSFNEQFF.

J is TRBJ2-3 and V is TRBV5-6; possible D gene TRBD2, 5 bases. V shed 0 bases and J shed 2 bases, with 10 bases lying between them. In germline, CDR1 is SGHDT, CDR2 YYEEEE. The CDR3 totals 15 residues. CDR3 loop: CASSLDLANTDTQYF. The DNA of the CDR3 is TGTGCCAGCAGCTTGGATCTAGCCAACACAGATACGCAGTATTTT.

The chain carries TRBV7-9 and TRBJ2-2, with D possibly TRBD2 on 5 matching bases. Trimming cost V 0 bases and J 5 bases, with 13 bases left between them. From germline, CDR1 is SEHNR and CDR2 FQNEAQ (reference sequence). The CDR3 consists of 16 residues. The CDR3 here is CASSLAPGRFTGELFF. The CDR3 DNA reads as TGTGCCAGCAGCTTAGCGCCGGGAAGATTTACCGGGGAGCTGTTTTTT.

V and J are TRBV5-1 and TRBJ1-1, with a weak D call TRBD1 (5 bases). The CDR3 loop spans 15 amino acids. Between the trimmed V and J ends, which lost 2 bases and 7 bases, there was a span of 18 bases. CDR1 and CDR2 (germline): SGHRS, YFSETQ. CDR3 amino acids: CASSFGSRQINEAFF. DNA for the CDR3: TGCGCCAGCAGCTTCGGTTCGAGACAGATTAATGAAGCTTTCTTT.

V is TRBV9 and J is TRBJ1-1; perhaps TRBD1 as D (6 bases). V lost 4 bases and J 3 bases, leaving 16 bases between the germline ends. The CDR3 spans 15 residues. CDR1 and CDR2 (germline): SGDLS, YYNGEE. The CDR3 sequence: CASSLGAGHYTEAFF. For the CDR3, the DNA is TGTGCCAGCAGCCTAGGGGCGGGACACTACACTGAAGCTTTCTTT.

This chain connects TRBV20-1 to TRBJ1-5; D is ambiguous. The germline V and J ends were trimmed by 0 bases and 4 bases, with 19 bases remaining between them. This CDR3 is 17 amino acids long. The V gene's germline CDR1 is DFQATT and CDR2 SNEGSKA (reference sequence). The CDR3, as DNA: TGCAGTGCTAGAGAACGACCTCGTGGAGGGCTGAATCAGCCCCAGCATTTT. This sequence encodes CSARERPRGGLNQPQHF.

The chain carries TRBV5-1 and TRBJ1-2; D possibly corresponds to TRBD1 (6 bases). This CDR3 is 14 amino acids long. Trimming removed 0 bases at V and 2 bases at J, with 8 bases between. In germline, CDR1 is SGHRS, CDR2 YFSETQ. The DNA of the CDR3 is TGCGCCAGCAGCTTGGGGGACACCAACTATGGCTACACCTTC. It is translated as CASSLGDTNYGYTF.

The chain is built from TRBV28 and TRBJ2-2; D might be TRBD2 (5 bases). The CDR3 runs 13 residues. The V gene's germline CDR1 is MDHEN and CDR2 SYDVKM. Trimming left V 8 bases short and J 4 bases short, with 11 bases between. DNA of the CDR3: TGTGCCAGCGAAAAGGGAGTCACCGGGGAGCTGTTTTTT. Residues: CASEKGVTGELFF.

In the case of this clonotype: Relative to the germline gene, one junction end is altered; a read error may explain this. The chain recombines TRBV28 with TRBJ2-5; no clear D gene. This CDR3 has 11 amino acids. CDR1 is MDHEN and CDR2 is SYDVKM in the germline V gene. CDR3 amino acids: CASRSQETQHF. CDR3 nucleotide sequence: TGTGCCAGCCGATCCCAAGAGACCCAGCACTTC.

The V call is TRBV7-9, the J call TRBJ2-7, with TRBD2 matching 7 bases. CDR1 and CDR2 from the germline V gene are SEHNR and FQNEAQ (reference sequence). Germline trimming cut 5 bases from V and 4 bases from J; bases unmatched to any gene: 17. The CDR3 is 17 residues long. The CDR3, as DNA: TGTGCCAGCAGCCCGTATTGGGAGGGGACCGGGATATACGAGCAGTACTTC. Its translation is CASSPYWEGTGIYEQYF. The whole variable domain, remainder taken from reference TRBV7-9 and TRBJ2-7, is DTGVSQNPRHKITKRGQNVTFRCDPISEHNRLYWYRQTLGQGPEFLTYFQNEAQLEKSRLLSDRFSAERPKGSFSTLEIQRTEQGDSAMYLCASSPYWEGTGIYEQYFGPGTRLTVT.

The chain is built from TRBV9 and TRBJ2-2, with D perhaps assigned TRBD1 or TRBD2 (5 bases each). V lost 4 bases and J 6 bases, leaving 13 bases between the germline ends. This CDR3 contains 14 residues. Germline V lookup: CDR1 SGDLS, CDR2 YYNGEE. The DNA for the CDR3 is TGTGCCAGCAGCATCGGGACGCCGGCCGGGGAGCTGTTTTTT. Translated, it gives CASSIGTPAGELFF. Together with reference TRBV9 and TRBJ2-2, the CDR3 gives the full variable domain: DSGVTQTPKHLITATGQRVTLRCSPRSGDLSVYWYQQSLDQGLQFLIQYYNGEERAKGNILERFSAQQFPDLHSELNLSSLELGDSALYFCASSIGTPAGELFFGEGSRLTVL.

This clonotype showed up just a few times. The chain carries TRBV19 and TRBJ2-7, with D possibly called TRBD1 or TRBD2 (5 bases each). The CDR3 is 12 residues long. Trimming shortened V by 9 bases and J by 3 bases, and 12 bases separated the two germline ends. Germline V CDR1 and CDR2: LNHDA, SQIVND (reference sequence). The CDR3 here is CASRDGLYEQYF. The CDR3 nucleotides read TGTGCCAGCCGGGACGGCCTCTACGAGCAGTACTTC.

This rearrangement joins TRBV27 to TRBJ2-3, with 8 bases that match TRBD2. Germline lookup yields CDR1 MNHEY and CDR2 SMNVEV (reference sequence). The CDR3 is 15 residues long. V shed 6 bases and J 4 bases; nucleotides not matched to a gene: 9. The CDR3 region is CASSRGLASADTQYF. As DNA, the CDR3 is TGTGCCAGCAGCCGCGGACTAGCCTCGGCAGATACGCAGTATTTT.

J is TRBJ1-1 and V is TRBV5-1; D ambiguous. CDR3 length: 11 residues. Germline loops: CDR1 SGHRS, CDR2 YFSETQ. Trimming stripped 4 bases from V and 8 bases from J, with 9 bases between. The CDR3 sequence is CASSRGPEAFF. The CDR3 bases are TGCGCCAGCAGCAGAGGCCCCGAAGCTTTCTTT.

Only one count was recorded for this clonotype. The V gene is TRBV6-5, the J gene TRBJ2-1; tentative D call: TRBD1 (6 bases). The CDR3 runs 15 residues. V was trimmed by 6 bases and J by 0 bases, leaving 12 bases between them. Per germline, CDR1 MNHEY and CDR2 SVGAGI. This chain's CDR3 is CASSPGHSSYNEQFF. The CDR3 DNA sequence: TGTGCCAGCAGCCCGGGACACAGCTCCTACAATGAGCAGTTCTTC.